The 21 T cell receptor beta chains listed next were all sequenced from one sample in a study of regulatory T cells in long-lasting Graves disease. Time point in this sample: persistent/refractory GD, antithyroid drugs over 5 years with positive TRAb. PBMCs provided the RNA from which the TCR library was made. Both iRepertoire HTBI primers and Arm-PCR of CDR3 regions were used to build the TCR beta libraries. TCRdb re-called the multiplex PCR reads with MiXCR, one entry per CDR3 protein. The table has roughly 300,000 distinct CDR3 sequences, about 20% seen once; the top ten hold less than 30%. The sequencing used peripheral blood mononuclear cells (PBMCs), collected when the disease was refractory, from a patient treated with antithyroid drugs. These receptors all come from a female donor with Graves disease.

This clonotype occurred many times. The J gene is TRBJ1-2, the V gene TRBV30; D unresolved. The CDR3 runs to 15 residues. Trimming stripped 4 bases from V and 7 bases from J, with 22 bases between. Germline V gives CDR1 GTSNPN, CDR2 SVGIG (reference sequence). The CDR3 DNA follows: TGTGCCTGGATCGTAGAGGGCCCTTTATTCCCTGGCTACACCTTC. Its protein product is CAWIVEGPLFPGYTF.

The chain couples TRBV7-2 to TRBJ2-7, with 14 bases fitting TRBD2. CDR3 size: 18 residues. The germline V gene encodes CDR1 SGHTA and CDR2 FQGNSA. V gave up 5 bases and J gave up 0 bases; unmatched junction bases: 9. CDR3: CASSPTGTSGGFSYEQYF. For the CDR3, the DNA is TGTGCCAGCAGCCCTACCGGGACTAGCGGGGGTTTCTCCTACGAGCAGTACTTC.

The V and J genes are TRBV5-1 and TRBJ1-6, with 7 nucleotides matching TRBD1. V shed 4 bases, J shed 5 bases, and the junction held 3 bases outside the gene matches. The CDR3 contains 14 residues. Germline CDR1 reads SGHRS; CDR2 reads YFSETQ. The CDR3 sequence: CASSATGNNSPLHF. Written as DNA, the CDR3 is TGCGCCAGCAGCGCGACAGGGAATAATTCACCCCTCCACTTT.

This sequence joins TRBV12-3 or TRBV12-4 and TRBJ2-1, with 9 bases matching TRBD1. V lost 6 bases to trimming and J lost 6 bases; unmatched junction nucleotides: 3. The CDR3 sequence is 13 residues long. CDR3 sequence reads: CASRPGQGNEQFF. The DNA of the CDR3 is TGTGCCAGCAGACCGGGACAGGGCAATGAGCAGTTCTTC.

Comments on this clonotype: The CDR3 does not end in the conserved phenylalanine or tryptophan, so this is likely a read error. The chain joins TRBV6-5 to TRBJ2-5, with D unclear. The CDR3 is made up of 13 amino acids. The germline CDR1 and CDR2 sequences are MNHEY and SVGAGI. V was shortened by 0 bases and J by 6 bases, with 8 bases between the two germline ends. CDR3 sequence (DNA): TGTGCCAGCAGTTACTCGGCGGAAAAGACCCAGTACCTC. It translates to CASSYSAEKTQYL.

Concerning this clonotype itself: This may arise from a read error, as a much more abundant clone is one base away. V usage is TRBV6-1 and J usage is TRBJ2-7; D might be TRBD1 or TRBD2, each matching 7 bases. This CDR3 region has 13 residues. Germline V gene sequence: CDR1 MNHNS, CDR2 SASEGT. CDR3: CASEGGGGYEQHF. The CDR3 DNA reads as TGTGCCAGCGAAGGGGGCGGGGGCTACGAGCAGCACTTC.

This clonotype was seen a few times. This may come from a read error, since a much larger clone is one base off. This sequence joins TRBV2 and TRBJ1-5, with D possibly matching TRBD1 (5 bases). Deletions cut 8 bases from V and 2 bases from J, with 10 bases between. The CDR3 runs to 13 residues. The germline gives CDR1 SNHLY, CDR2 FYNNEI. The CDR3 bases are TGTGCCAGCGGTCAGGGAGGCAATCAGCCCCAGCATTTT. Protein product: CASGQGGNQPQHF.

The sample holds a few counts of this clonotype. The chain carries TRBV7-2 and TRBJ1-5, with TRBD1 matching 8 bases. Trimming removed 1 base from V and 7 bases from J; junction bases left unmatched: 3. The CDR3 runs 14 residues. Germline V gene data show CDR1 as SGHTA and CDR2 as FQGNSA. The CDR3 is CASSLVRGQQPQHF. Here the CDR3 DNA reads TGTGCCAGCAGCTTAGTCAGGGGGCAACAGCCCCAGCATTTT.

This clonotype was found once. This chain links TRBV24-1 with TRBJ2-5, with 10 positions matching TRBD2. Germline lookup yields CDR1 KGHDR and CDR2 SFDVKD. This CDR3 region has 16 residues. V shed 3 bases, J shed 10 bases, and the junction held 13 bases outside the gene matches. Written as DNA, the CDR3 is TGTGCCACCAGTGATACGAGCGGGAGGGCTGGCGAGGTCCAGTACTTC. It encodes CATSDTSGRAGEVQYF.

The chain joins TRBV5-6 to TRBJ1-6; D unresolved. With 2 bases removed from V and 6 bases from J, the gap between germline ends came to 6 bases. Germline-derived CDR1 and CDR2 are SGHDT and YYEEEE. CDR3 length: 13 amino acids. This chain's CDR3 is CASSFDGNSPLHF. The CDR3 DNA sequence: TGTGCCAGCAGCTTCGACGGTAATTCACCCCTCCACTTT.

This clonotype was picked up one time. This rearrangement joins TRBV6-2 or TRBV6-3 to TRBJ2-7; D possibly corresponds to TRBD2 (5 bases). CDR3 length equals 13 residues. Germline V gene data show CDR1 as MNHEY and CDR2 as SVGEGT. V was cut by 11 bases and J by 6 bases, with 20 bases left in between. As DNA, the CDR3 is TGTGCCGCCTCAAGGCTCGAAAGCGGCGAGCAGTACTTC. It is translated as CAASRLESGEQYF.

This chain links TRBV6-1 with TRBJ1-6; 7 positions match TRBD1. With V trimmed by 7 bases and J by 14 bases, 17 bases remained unmatched. The CDR3 consists of 15 residues. Germline CDR1 is MNHNS and CDR2 is SASEGT. The CDR3, as DNA: TGTGCCAGCATCGAATGGGGGACAGCGTCTCGGGCCCTCCACTTT. As protein: CASIEWGTASRALHF.

The chain links TRBV2 to TRBJ2-3; maybe TRBD2 (6 bases). V lost 11 bases and J 5 bases, leaving 14 bases between the germline ends. Germline CDR1 and CDR2: SNHLY and FYNNEI. The CDR3 sequence is 12 residues long. This chain's CDR3 is CAGGTLGDTQYF. The CDR3 bases are TGTGCCGGAGGGACTTTGGGAGATACGCAGTATTTT.

Ten or more counts support this clonotype. The V and J genes are TRBV28 and TRBJ1-1, with D unresolved. Deletions cut 8 bases from V and 3 bases from J, with 16 bases between. Looked up from germline, CDR1 is MDHEN and CDR2 is SYDVKM. The CDR3 totals 14 residues. The CDR3 DNA sequence: TGTGCCAGCGGTCGAGCGGGCATGGACACTGAAGCTTTCTTT. Encoded protein: CASGRAGMDTEAFF.

The rearrangement uses TRBV9 and TRBJ1-1; a possible D gene is TRBD1 (5 bases). Germline CDR1 reads SGDLS; CDR2 reads YYNGEE. CDR3 size: 13 residues. Trimming pared 0 bases from V and 7 bases from J, leaving 10 bases between. The CDR3 sequence is CASSVETDLEAFF. CDR3 nucleotides: TGTGCCAGCAGCGTAGAGACAGACCTTGAAGCTTTCTTT.

This clonotype occurred many times. This rearrangement joins TRBV11-2 to TRBJ2-7, with 10 bases matching TRBD1. J lost 9 bases, V lost 5 bases, and 7 bases had no gene match. The CDR3 has 13 amino acids. Germline CDR1 SGHAT, CDR2 FQNNGV. Written as DNA, the CDR3 is TGTGCCAGCAGCCCAGGGGACAGGGGTTTGCAGTACTTC. Translating gives CASSPGDRGLQYF.

This clonotype was seen many times. This rearrangement joins TRBV12-3 or TRBV12-4 to TRBJ2-5, with 8 bases that match TRBD2. V gave up 1 base and J gave up 3 bases; unmatched junction bases: 10. CDR3 size: 17 residues. The CDR3 protein is CASSLERGGGRKETQYF. In DNA, the CDR3 is TGTGCCAGCAGTTTAGAGCGAGGCGGGGGGAGGAAAGAGACCCAGTACTTC.

The V call is TRBV9, the J call TRBJ1-1, with a weak D call TRBD1 (5 bases). The CDR3 runs 15 residues. Per germline, CDR1 SGDLS and CDR2 YYNGEE. V was cut by 3 bases and J by 4 bases, with 16 bases left in between. The CDR3 loop reads CASSAGGGVATEAFF. The CDR3 DNA sequence: TGTGCCAGCAGCGCGGGGGGGGGGGTTGCCACTGAAGCTTTCTTT.

At least ten counts were recorded for this clonotype. This chain links TRBV28 with TRBJ2-2; TRBD2 agrees at 8 bases. The V gene end was trimmed by 4 bases and the J gene end by 3 bases; junction bases not matched to a gene: 10. The germline gives CDR1 MDHEN, CDR2 SYDVKM. The CDR3 contains 17 residues. CDR3 sequence: CASSWGHGRADTGELFF. CDR3 nucleotides: TGTGCCAGCAGTTGGGGGCACGGGAGGGCCGACACCGGGGAGCTGTTTTTT.

This clonotype showed up just a few times. The chain couples TRBV6-2 or TRBV6-3 to TRBJ1-1; D is possibly TRBD1 (5 bases). The V end lost 8 bases, the J end lost 0 bases, and 13 bases lay between the germline ends. The CDR3 loop spans 14 amino acids. Germline V gene lookup returns CDR1 MNHEY and CDR2 SVGEGT. CDR3 coding DNA: TGTGCCAGCCGATTCAGGGAATTGAACACTGAAGCTTTCTTT. Residues: CASRFRELNTEAFF.

The CDR3 coding sequence is TGTGCCAGCAGCAAGGGACAGGGGGCCCATCAGCCCCAGCATTTT. Translation gives CASSKGQGAHQPQHF. The chain carries TRBV7-2 and TRBJ1-5, with TRBD1 matching over 12 bases. V shed 5 bases, J shed 5 bases, and the junction held 4 bases outside the gene matches. The CDR3 sequence is 15 residues long. Germline V lookup: CDR1 SGHTA, CDR2 FQGNSA.